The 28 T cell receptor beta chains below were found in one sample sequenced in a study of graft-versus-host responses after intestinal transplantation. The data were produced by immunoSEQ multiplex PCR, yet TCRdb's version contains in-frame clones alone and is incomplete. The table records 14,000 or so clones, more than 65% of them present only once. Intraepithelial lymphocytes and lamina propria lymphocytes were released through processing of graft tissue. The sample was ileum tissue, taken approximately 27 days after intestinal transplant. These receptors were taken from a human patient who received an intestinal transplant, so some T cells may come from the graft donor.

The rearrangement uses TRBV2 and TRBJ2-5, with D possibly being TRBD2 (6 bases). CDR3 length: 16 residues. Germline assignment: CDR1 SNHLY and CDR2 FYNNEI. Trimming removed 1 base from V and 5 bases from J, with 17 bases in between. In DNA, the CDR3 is TGTGCCAGCAGTGAAGGACTAGTACCACCTGAGGAGACCCAGTACTTC. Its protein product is CASSEGLVPPEETQYF.

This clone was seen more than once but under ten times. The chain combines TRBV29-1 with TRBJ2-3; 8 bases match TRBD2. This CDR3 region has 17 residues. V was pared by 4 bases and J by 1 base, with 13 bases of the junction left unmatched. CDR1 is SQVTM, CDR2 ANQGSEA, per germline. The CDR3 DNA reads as TGCAGCGTTGGCGGGACTAGTGAATGGGATGGCACAGATACGCAGTATTTT. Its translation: CSVGGTSEWDGTDTQYF.

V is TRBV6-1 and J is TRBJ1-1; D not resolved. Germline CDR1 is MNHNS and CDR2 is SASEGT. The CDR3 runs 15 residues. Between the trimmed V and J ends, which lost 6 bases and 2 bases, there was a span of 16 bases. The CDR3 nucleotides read TGTGCCAGCAGCCCCGTCGGCAGCGGAAACACTGAAGCTTTCTTT. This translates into CASSPVGSGNTEAFF.

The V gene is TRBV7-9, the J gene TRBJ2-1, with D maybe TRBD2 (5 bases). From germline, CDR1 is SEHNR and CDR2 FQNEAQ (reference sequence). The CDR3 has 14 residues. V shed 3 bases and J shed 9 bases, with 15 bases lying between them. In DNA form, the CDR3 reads TGTGCCAGCAGCTTTCGACCGGACTCTGGTGAGCAGTTCTTC. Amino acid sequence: CASSFRPDSGEQFF.

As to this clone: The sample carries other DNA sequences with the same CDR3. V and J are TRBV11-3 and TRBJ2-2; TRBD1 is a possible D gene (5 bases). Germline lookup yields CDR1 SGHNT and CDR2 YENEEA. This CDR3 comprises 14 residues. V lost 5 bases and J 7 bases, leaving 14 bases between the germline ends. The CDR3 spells CASSPRTSSGELFF. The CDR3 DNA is TGTGCCAGCAGCCCACGGACAAGTAGCGGGGAGCTGTTTTTT.

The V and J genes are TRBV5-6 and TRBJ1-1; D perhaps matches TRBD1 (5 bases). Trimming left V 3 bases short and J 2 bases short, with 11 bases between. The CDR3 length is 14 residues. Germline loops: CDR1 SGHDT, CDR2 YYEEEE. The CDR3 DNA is TGTGCCAGCAGCTACGACAGTGGTAACACTGAAGCTTTCTTT. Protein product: CASSYDSGNTEAFF.

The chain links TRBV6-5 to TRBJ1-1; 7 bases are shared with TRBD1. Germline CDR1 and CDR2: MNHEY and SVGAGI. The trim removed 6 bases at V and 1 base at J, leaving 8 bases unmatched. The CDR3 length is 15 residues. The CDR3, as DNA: TGTGCCAGCAGCCGTGAAGGGGGCAGGAACACTGAAGCTTTCTTT. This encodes CASSREGGRNTEAFF.

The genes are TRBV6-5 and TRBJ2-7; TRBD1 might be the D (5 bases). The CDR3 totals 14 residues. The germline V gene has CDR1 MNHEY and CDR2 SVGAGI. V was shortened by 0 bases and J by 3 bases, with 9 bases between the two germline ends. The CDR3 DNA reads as TGTGCCAGCAGTTACTCTGCAGGGAACTACGAGCAGTACGTC. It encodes CASSYSAGNYEQYV.

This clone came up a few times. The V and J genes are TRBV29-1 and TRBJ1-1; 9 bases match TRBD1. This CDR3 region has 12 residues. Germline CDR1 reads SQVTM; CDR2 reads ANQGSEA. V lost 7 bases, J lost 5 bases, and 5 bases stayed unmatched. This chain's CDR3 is CSGTGGSTEAFF. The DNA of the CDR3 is TGCAGCGGTACAGGGGGCTCGACTGAAGCTTTCTTT.

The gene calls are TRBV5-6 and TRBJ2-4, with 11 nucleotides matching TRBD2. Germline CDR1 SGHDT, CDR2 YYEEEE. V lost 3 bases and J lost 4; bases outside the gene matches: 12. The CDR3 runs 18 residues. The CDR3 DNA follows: TGTGCCAGCAGCTCCCTTTTTAGCGGGGGGGATACAAAAAACATTCAGTACTTC. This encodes CASSSLFSGGDTKNIQYF.

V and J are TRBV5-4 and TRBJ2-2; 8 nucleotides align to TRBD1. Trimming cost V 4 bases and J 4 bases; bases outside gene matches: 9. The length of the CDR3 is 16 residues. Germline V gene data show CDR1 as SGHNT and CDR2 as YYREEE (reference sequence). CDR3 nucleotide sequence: TGTGCCAGCAGCCCTAGGACAGGGTTGGGCACCGGGGAGCTGTTTTTT. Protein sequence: CASSPRTGLGTGELFF.

The CDR3 loop is CASSKGQGGEKLFF. CDR3 in DNA: TGCGCCAGCAGCAAGGGACAGGGAGGTGAAAAACTGTTTTTT. V and J are TRBV5-1 and TRBJ1-4; 9 nucleotides align to TRBD1. This CDR3 region has 14 residues. V gave up 4 bases and J gave up 7 bases; unmatched junction bases: 5. Germline-derived CDR1 and CDR2 are SGHRS and YFSETQ.

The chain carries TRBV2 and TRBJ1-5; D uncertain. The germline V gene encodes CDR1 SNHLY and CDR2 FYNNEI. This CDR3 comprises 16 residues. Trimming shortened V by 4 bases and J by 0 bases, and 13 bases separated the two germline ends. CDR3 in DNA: TGTGCCAGCAGTGTTGTACTGTTCTATAGCAATCAGCCCCAGCATTTT. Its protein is CASSVVLFYSNQPQHF.

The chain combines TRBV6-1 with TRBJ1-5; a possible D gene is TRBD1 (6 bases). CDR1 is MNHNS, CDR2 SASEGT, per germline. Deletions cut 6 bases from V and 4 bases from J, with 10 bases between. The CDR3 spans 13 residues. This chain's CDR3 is CASRRQGNQPQHF. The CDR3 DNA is TGTGCCAGCAGACGCCAGGGGAATCAGCCCCAGCATTTT.

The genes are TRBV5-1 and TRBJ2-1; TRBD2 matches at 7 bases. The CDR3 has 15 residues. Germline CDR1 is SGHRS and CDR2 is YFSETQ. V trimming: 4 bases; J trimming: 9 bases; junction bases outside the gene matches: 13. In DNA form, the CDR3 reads TGCGCCAGCAGCGGGACTACTGGCTTGGTCAGTGAGCAGTTCTTC. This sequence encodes CASSGTTGLVSEQFF.

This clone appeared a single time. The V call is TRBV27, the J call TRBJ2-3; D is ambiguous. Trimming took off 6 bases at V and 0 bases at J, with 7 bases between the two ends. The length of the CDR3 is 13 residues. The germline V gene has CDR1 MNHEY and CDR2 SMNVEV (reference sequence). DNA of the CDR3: TGTGCCAGCAGAACTACTAGCACAGATACGCAGTATTTT. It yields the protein CASRTTSTDTQYF.

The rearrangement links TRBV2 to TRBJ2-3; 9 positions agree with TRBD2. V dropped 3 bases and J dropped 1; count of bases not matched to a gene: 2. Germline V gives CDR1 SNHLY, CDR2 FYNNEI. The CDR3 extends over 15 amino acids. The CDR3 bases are TGTGCCAGCAGTGAGGGACTAGCAGGCACAGATACGCAGTATTTT. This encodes CASSEGLAGTDTQYF.

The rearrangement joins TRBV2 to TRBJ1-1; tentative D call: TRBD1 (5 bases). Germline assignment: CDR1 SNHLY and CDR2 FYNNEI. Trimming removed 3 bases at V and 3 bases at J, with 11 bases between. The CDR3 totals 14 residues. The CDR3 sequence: CASSDRGGYTEAFF. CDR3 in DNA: TGTGCCAGCAGTGATAGGGGAGGGTACACTGAAGCTTTCTTT.

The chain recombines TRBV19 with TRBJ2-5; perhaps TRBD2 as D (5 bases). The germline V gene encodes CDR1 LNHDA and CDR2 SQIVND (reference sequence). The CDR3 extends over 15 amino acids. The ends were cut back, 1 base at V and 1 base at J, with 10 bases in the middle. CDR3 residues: CASSIGTTTQETQYF. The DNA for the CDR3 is TGTGCCAGTAGTATAGGGACGACTACCCAAGAGACCCAGTACTTC.

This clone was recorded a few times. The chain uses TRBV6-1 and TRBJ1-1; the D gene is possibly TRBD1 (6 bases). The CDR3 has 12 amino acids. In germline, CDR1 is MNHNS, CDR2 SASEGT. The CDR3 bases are TGTGCGGAGGGGGGGGTTGGCACTGAAGCTTTCTTT. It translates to CAEGGVGTEAFF.

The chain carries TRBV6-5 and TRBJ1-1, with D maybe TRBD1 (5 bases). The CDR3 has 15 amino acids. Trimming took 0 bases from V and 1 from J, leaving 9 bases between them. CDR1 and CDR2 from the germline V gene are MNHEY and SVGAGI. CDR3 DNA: TGTGCCAGCAGTTACTCGCAGGGCGGGAACACTGAAGCTTTCTTT. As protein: CASSYSQGGNTEAFF.

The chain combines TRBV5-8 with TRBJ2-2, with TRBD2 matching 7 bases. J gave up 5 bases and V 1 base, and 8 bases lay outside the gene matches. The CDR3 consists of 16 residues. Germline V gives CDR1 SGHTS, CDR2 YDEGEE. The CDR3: CASSLLGLTSTGELFF. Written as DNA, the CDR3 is TGTGCCAGCAGCTTGCTGGGACTAACATCGACCGGGGAGCTGTTTTTT.

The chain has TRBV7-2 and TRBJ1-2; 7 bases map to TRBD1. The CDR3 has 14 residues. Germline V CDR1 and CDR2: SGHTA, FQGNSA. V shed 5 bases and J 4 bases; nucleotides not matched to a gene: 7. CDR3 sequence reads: CASSRPGQSYGYTF. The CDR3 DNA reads TGTGCCAGCAGCCGACCGGGACAGAGCTATGGCTACACCTTC.

The CDR3 coding sequence is TGTGCCAGCAGTCTAACGGGCCGGGGGATCACAGATACGCAGTATTTT. Translated: CASSLTGRGITDTQYF. The chain has TRBV27 and TRBJ2-3; D perhaps matches TRBD2 (6 bases). Trimming stripped 5 bases from V and 2 bases from J, with 17 bases between. The CDR3 has 16 amino acids. Germline V gene lookup returns CDR1 MNHEY and CDR2 SMNVEV (reference sequence).

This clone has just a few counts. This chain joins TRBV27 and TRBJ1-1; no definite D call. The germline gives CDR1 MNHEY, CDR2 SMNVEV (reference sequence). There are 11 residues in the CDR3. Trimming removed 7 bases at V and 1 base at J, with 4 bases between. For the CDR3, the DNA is TGTGCCAGCACCTCGAACACTGAAGCTTTCTTT. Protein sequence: CASTSNTEAFF.

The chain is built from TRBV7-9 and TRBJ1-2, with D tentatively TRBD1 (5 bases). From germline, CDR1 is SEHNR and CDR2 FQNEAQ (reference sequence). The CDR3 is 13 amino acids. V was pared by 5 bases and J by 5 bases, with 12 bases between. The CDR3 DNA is TGTGCCAGCAGCCGTGGACAAGAATATGGCTACACCTTC. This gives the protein CASSRGQEYGYTF.

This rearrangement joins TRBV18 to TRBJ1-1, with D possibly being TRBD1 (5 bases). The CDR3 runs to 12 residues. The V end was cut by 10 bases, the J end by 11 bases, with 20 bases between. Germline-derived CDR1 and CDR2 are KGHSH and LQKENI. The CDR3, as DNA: TGTGCCACCATCCCGAGCGCGGGGCATGCTTTCTTT. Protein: CATIPSAGHAFF.

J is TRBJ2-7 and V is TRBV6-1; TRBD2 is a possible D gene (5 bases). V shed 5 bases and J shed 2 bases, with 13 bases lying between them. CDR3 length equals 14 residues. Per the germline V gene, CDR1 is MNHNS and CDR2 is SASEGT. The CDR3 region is CASSRLDSTYEQYV. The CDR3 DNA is TGTGCCAGCAGTCGTTTGGACTCCACCTACGAGCAGTACGTC.